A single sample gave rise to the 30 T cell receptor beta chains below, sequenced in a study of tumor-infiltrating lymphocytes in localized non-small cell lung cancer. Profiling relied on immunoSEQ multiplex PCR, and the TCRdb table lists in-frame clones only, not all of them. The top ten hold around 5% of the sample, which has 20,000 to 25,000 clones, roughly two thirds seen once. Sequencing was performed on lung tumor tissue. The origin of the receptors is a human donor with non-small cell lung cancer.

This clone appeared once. CDR3: CASSTRGAGEQYF. CDR3 DNA: TGTGCCAGCAGTACAAGGGGGGCTGGGGAGCAGTACTTC. The J gene is TRBJ2-7, the V gene TRBV6-1; either TRBD1 or TRBD2 may supply D (6 bases each). The CDR3 extends over 13 amino acids. Trimming cost V 5 bases and J 7 bases, with 15 bases left between them. Germline V gives CDR1 MNHNS, CDR2 SASEGT.

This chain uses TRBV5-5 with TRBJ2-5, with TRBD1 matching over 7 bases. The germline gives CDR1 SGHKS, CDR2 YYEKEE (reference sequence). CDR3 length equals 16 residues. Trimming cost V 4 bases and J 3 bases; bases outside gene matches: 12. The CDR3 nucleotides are TGTGCCAGCAGCCCCGCGGCGACAGGGCCGAAAGAGACCCAGTACTTC. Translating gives CASSPAATGPKETQYF.

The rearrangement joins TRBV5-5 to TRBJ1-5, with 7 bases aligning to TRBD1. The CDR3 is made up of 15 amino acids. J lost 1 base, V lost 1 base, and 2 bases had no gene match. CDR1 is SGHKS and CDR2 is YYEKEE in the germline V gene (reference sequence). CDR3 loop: CASSLLTGSNQPQHF. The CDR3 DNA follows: TGTGCCAGCAGCTTGTTGACAGGGAGCAATCAGCCCCAGCATTTT.

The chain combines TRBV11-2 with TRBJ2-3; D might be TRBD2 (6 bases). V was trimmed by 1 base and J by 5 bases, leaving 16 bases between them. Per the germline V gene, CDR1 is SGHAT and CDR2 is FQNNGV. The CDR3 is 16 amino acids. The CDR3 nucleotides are TGTGCCAGCAGCTTAGTTTACCGGGAGAGGGGAGATACGCAGTATTTT. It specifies CASSLVYRERGDTQYF.

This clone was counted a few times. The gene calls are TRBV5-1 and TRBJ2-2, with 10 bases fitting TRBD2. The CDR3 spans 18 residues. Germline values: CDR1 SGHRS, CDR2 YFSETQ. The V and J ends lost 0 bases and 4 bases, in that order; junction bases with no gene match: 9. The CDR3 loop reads CASSLEASGRIGTGELFF. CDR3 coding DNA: TGCGCCAGCAGCTTGGAGGCTAGCGGGAGAATCGGCACCGGGGAGCTGTTTTTT.

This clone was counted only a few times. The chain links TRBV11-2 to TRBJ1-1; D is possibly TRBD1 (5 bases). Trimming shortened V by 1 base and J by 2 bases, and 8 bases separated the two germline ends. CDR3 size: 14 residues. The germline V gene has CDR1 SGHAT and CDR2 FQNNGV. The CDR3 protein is CASSLVGGNTEAFF. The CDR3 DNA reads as TGTGCCAGCAGCTTAGTTGGGGGAAACACTGAAGCTTTCTTT. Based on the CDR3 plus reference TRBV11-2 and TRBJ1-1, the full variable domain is EAGVAQSPRYKIIEKRQSVAFWCNPISGHATLYWYQQILGQGPKLLIQFQNNGVVDDSQLPKDRFSAERLKGVDSTLKIQPAKLEDSAVYLCASSLVGGNTEAFFGQGTRLTVV.

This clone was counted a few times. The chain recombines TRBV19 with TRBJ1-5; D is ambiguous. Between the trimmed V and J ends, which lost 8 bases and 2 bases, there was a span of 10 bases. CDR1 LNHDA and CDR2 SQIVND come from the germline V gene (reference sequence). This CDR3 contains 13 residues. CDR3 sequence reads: CASEGEGNQPQHF. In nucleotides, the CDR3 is TGTGCCAGTGAGGGAGAGGGCAATCAGCCCCAGCATTTT.

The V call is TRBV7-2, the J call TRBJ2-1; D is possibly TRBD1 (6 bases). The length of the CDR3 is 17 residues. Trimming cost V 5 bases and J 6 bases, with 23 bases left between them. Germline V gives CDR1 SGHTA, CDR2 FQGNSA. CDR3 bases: TGTGCCAGCAGCACACCACGCGGCTTAGGGGGAATCAATGAGCAGTTCTTC. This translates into CASSTPRGLGGINEQFF.

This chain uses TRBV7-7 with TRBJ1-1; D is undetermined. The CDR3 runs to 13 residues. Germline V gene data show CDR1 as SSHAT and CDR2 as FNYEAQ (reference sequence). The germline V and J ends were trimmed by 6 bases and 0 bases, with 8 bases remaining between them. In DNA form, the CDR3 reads TGTGCCAGCAGTTCTACGGTGAACACTGAAGCTTTCTTT. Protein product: CASSSTVNTEAFF.

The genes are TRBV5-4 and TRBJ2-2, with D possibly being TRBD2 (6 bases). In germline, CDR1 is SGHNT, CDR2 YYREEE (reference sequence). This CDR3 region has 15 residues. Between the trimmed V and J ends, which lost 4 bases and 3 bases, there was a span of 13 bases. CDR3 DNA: TGTGCCAGCAGCCCGGAGACGGGGGACACCGGGGAGCTGTTTTTT. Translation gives CASSPETGDTGELFF.

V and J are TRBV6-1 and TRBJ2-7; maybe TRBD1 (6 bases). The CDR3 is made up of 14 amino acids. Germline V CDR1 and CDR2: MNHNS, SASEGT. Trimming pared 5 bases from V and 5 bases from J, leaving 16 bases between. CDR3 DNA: TGTGCCAGCAGTCCCCTTACAGGGAGCCACGAGCAGTACTTC. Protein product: CASSPLTGSHEQYF.

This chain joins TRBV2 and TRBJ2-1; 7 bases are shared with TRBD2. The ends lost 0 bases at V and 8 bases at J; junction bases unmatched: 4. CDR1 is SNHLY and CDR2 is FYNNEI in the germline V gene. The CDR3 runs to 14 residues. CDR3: CASSEAGGVHEQFF. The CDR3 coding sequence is TGTGCCAGCAGTGAAGCGGGAGGGGTCCATGAGCAGTTCTTC.

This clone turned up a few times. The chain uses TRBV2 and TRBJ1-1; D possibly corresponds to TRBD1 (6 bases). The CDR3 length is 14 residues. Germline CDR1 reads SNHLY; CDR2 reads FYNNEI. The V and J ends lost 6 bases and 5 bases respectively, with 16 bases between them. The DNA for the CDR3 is TGTGCCAGCAGATTACAGGGTGTCAGGACTGAAGCTTTCTTT. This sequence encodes CASRLQGVRTEAFF.

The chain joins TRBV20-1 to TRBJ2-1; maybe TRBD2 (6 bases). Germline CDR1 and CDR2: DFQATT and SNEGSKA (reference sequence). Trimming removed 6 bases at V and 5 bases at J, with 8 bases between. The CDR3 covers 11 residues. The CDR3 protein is CSAPSDNEQFF. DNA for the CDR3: TGCAGTGCCCCTAGCGACAATGAGCAGTTCTTC.

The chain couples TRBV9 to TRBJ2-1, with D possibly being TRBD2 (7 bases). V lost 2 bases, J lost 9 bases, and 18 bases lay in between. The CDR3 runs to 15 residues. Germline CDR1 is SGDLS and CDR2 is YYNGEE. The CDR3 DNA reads TGTGCCAGCAGCGTCGGGGGCGGGAGCAAACCTGAGCAGTTCTTC. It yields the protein CASSVGGGSKPEQFF.

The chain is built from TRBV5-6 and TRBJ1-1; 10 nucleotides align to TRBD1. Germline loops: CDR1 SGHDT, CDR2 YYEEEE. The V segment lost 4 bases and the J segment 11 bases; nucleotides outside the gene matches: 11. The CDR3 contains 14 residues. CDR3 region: CASSPPGQGFSAFF. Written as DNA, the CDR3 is TGTGCCAGCAGCCCGCCGGGACAGGGGTTTTCGGCTTTCTTT.

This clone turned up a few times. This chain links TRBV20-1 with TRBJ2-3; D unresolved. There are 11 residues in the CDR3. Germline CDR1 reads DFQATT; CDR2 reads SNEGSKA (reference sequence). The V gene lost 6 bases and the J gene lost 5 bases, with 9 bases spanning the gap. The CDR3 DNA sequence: TGCAGTGCCTTCTGGGGAGATACGCAGTATTTT. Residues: CSAFWGDTQYF.

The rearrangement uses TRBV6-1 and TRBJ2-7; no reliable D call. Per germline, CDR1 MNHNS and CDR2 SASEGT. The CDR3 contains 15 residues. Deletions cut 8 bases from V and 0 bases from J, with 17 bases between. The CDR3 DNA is TGTGCCAGCTCTCCATGGACCGCGAGCTCCTACGAGCAGTACTTC. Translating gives CASSPWTASSYEQYF.

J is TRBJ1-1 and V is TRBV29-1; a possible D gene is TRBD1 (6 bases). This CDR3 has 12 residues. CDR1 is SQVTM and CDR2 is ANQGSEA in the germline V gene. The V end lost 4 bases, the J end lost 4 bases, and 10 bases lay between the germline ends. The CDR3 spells CSVGSDSTEAFF. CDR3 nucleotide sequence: TGCAGCGTTGGTTCGGACAGCACTGAAGCTTTCTTT.

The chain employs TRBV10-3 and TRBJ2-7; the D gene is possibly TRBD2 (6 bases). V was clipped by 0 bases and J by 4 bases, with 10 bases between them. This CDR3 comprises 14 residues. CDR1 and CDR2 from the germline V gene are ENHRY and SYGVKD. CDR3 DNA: TGTGCCATCAGTGAGTCCGGAGGGCGGTACGAGCAGTACTTC. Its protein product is CAISESGGRYEQYF.

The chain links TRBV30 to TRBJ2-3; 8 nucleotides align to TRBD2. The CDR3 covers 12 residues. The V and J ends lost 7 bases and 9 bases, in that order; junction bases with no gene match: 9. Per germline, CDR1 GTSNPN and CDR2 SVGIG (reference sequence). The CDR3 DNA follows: TGTGCCTCCCGGGAGGGTTTAGGAACGCAGTATTTT. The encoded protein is CASREGLGTQYF.

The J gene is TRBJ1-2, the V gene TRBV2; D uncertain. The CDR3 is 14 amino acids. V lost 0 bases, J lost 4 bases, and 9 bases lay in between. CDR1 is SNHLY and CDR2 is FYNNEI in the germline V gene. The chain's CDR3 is CASSEAAVIYGYTF. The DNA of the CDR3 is TGTGCCAGCAGTGAAGCGGCGGTAATCTATGGCTACACCTTC.

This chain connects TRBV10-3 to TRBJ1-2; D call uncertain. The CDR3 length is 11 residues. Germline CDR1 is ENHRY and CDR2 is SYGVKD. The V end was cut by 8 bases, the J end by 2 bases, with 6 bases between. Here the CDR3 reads CAIQGNYGYTF. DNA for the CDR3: TGTGCCATCCAAGGAAACTATGGCTACACCTTC.

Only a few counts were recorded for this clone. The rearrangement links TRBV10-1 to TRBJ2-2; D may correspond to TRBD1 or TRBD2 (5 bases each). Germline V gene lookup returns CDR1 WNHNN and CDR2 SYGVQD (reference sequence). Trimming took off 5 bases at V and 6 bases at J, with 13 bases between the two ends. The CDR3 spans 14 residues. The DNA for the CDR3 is TGCGCCAGCAGTCCCGGGGACGGTGCCGGGGAGCTGTTTTTT. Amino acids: CASSPGDGAGELFF.

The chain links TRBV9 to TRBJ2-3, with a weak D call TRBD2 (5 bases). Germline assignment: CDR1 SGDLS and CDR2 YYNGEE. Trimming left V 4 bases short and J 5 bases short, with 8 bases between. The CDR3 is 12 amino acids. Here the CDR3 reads CASSPGEDTQYF. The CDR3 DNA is TGTGCCAGCAGCCCCGGGGAAGATACGCAGTATTTT.

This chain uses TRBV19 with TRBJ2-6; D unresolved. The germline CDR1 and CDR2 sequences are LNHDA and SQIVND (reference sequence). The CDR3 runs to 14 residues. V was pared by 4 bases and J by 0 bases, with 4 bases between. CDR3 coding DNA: TGTGCCAGTAGTAGGAGCTCTGGGGCCAACGTCCTGACTTTC. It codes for CASSRSSGANVLTF.

The CDR3 coding sequence is TGTGCCAGCAGGGCGACACAGAACTATGGCTACACCTTC. This codes for CASRATQNYGYTF. The rearrangement joins TRBV28 to TRBJ1-2; no definite D call. The germline gives CDR1 MDHEN, CDR2 SYDVKM. The V and J ends lost 6 bases and 2 bases respectively, with 10 bases between them. The CDR3 spans 13 residues.

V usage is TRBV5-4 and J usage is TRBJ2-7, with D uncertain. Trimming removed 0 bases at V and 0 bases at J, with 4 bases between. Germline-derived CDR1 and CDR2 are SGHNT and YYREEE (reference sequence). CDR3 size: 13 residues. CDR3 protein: CASSLGNSYEQYF. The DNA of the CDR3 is TGTGCCAGCAGCTTGGGGAACTCCTACGAGCAGTACTTC.

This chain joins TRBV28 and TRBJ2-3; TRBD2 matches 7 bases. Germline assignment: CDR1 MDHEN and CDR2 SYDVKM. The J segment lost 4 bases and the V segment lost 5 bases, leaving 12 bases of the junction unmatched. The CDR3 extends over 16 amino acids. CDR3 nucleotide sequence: TGTGCCAGCAGTGGGTCGGGGGAGGGTCGGGCAGATACGCAGTATTTT. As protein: CASSGSGEGRADTQYF. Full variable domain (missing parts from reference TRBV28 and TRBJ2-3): DVKVTQSSRYLVKRTGEKVFLECVQDMDHENMFWYRQDPGLGLRLIYFSYDVKMKEKGDIPEGYSVSREKKERFSLILESASTNQTSMYLCASSGSGEGRADTQYFGPGTRLTVL.

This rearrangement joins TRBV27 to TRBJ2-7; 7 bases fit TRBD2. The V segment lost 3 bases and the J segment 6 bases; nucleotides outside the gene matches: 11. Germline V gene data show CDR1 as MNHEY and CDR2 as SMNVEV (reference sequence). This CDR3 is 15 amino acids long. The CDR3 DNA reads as TGTGCCAGCAGTTTGGCCCTGGGCGGGAGCGGCGAGCAGTACTTC. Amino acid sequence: CASSLALGGSGEQYF.